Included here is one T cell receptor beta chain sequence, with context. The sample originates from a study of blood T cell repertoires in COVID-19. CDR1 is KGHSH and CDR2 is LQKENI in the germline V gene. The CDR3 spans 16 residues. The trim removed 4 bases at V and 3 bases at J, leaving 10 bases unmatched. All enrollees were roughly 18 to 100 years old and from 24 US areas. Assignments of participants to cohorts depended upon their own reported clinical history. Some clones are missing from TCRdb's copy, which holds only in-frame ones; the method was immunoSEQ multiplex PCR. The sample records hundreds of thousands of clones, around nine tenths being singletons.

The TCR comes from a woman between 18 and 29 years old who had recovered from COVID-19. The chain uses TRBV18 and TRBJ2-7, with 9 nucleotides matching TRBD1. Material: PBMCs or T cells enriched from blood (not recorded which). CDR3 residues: CASSQGGTGSFYEQYF. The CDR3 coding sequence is TGTGCCAGCTCACAAGGGGGGACAGGGTCTTTCTACGAGCAGTACTTC.